The 9 T cell receptor beta chains presented below share a single source sample, sequenced in a study of cytomegalovirus exposure and HLA in healthy donors (dated by TCRdb to 2016 to 2017). Receptors were amplified or captured by the immunoSEQ multiplex PCR assay. For the multiplex PCR, a mixture combining 60 forward primers for TCR Vbeta segments and 13 reverse primers for TCR Jbeta segments was used. Held by TCRdb, this immuneACCESS table contains in-frame sequences only and omits some clones. Under half of the omission traces to an unresolved V gene where checked; the cause of the rest is unknown. The sample table records 150,000 or so clones; roughly 80% of these occur just once. Together, the top ten hold approximately 1.4% of the sample. The sequenced sample consisted of PBMCs. The receptors come from a female donor in good health and CMV-seronegative.

The rearrangement joins TRBV18 to TRBJ1-1, with 7 bases fitting TRBD1. With V trimmed by 0 bases and J by 4 bases, 8 bases remained unmatched. Germline CDR1 and CDR2: KGHSH and LQKENI. The CDR3 covers 16 residues. DNA for the CDR3: TGTGCCAGCTCACCACCGGGCGACAGGGTACTCACTGAAGCTTTCTTT. This sequence encodes CASSPPGDRVLTEAFF.

This clone has a single count. The chain joins TRBV2 to TRBJ2-1, with 11 nucleotides matching TRBD2. Germline assignment: CDR1 SNHLY and CDR2 FYNNEI. V shed 4 bases and J 4 bases; nucleotides not matched to a gene: 3. CDR3 length: 15 amino acids. The CDR3 is CASSGRLAGYNEQFF. The DNA of the CDR3 is TGTGCCAGCAGTGGGCGACTAGCGGGATACAATGAGCAGTTCTTC.

The rearrangement links TRBV27 to TRBJ2-7; 8 bases are a match to TRBD1. The CDR3 runs to 14 residues. Germline V gene sequence: CDR1 MNHEY, CDR2 SMNVEV (reference sequence). V lost 6 bases and J lost 7; bases outside the gene matches: 11. CDR3 in amino acids: CASRRQGTLREQYF. CDR3 sequence (DNA): TGTGCCAGCAGGCGACAGGGGACCCTCAGGGAGCAGTACTTC.

This chain links TRBV29-1 with TRBJ2-2; D is possibly TRBD2 (5 bases). This CDR3 is 15 amino acids long. Germline lookup yields CDR1 SQVTM and CDR2 ANQGSEA. V lost 2 bases to trimming and J lost 0 bases, with 10 bases between them. CDR3 region: CSVERAGTNTGELFF. As DNA, the CDR3 is TGCAGCGTTGAAAGGGCGGGTACGAACACCGGGGAGCTGTTTTTT.

The chain links TRBV6-1 to TRBJ1-2; 9 nucleotides match TRBD1. CDR1 MNHNS and CDR2 SASEGT come from the germline V gene. CDR3 length: 13 amino acids. The V gene end was trimmed by 6 bases and the J gene end by 8 bases; junction bases not matched to a gene: 7. In nucleotides, the CDR3 is TGTGCCAGCAGCACGGGACAGGGTAGCGGCTACACCTTC. Translation: CASSTGQGSGYTF.

The chain recombines TRBV5-8 with TRBJ2-7, with D possibly TRBD2 on 5 matching bases. V lost 2 bases and J 2 bases, leaving 11 bases between the germline ends. The V gene's germline CDR1 is SGHTS and CDR2 YDEGEE. This CDR3 region has 14 residues. The CDR3 sequence is CASSFWEQPYEQYF. CDR3 DNA: TGTGCCAGCAGCTTTTGGGAGCAGCCCTACGAGCAGTACTTC.

This chain uses TRBV29-1 with TRBJ2-7, with 7 bases lining up with TRBD2. Germline-derived CDR1 and CDR2 are SQVTM and ANQGSEA. With V trimmed by 3 bases and J by 6 bases, 8 bases remained unmatched. The CDR3 has 13 amino acids. CDR3 region: CSVDVAGESEQYF. The CDR3 DNA follows: TGCAGCGTTGATGTGGCGGGAGAGTCCGAGCAGTACTTC.

V usage is TRBV10-3 and J usage is TRBJ2-3, with D perhaps matching TRBD1 (6 bases). Germline loops: CDR1 ENHRY, CDR2 SYGVKD. This CDR3 has 15 amino acids. V was trimmed by 2 bases and J by 1 base, leaving 10 bases between them. CDR3: CAISEHPGGTDTQYF. The CDR3 DNA sequence: TGTGCCATCAGTGAGCACCCAGGGGGCACAGATACGCAGTATTTT.

J is TRBJ2-5 and V is TRBV9, with D possibly being TRBD2 (7 bases). The V gene lost 5 bases and the J gene lost 5 bases, with 13 bases spanning the gap. CDR1 is SGDLS, CDR2 YYNGEE, per germline. This CDR3 comprises 13 residues. The CDR3 loop is CASSRGGIETQYF. CDR3 nucleotides: TGTGCCAGCAGTAGGGGGGGTATCGAGACCCAGTACTTC.